A single sample is the source of the 30 T cell receptor beta chains below, sequenced in a study of cytomegalovirus exposure and HLA in healthy donors. The PCR employed 60 Vbeta primers together with 13 Jbeta primers. The table came from immunoSEQ multiplex PCR; TCRdb's copy has only in-frame clones and leaves some out. The repertoire has about 200,000 clones, about 77% of them found once; the top ten carry roughly 3%. The sample consisted of PBMCs. Receptors originate from a woman aged 25 to 45 in good health and CMV-seronegative.

A few counts support this clone. The chain is built from TRBV7-8 and TRBJ2-7, with 9 bases matching TRBD2. The CDR3 loop spans 16 amino acids. In germline, CDR1 is SGHVS, CDR2 FQNEAQ. Losses at the gene ends were 0 bases for V and 4 bases for J; bases not matched to a gene: 7. CDR3 nucleotide sequence: TGTGCCAGCAGCTTAGCCGCGGCGGGAGGGCTGTACGAGCAGTACTTC. This encodes CASSLAAAGGLYEQYF.

The rearrangement uses TRBV15 and TRBJ2-2; D may be TRBD2 (5 bases). V was trimmed by 6 bases and J by 4 bases, leaving 15 bases between them. The CDR3 runs to 15 residues. The germline V gene encodes CDR1 LNHNV and CDR2 YYDKDF (reference sequence). The CDR3 loop reads CATRDMMGSTGELFF. The CDR3 DNA sequence: TGTGCCACCAGGGATATGATGGGGAGCACCGGGGAGCTGTTTTTT.

The chain links TRBV10-3 to TRBJ2-7; TRBD1 is a possible D gene (5 bases). This CDR3 comprises 12 residues. The V gene's germline CDR1 is ENHRY and CDR2 SYGVKD. The V and J ends lost 5 bases and 3 bases respectively, with 8 bases between them. The CDR3 sequence: CAISKTDYEQYF. DNA of the CDR3: TGTGCCATCAGTAAGACAGACTACGAGCAGTACTTC.

The CDR3 region is CASTSNRAGGSYNEQFF. DNA for the CDR3: TGTGCCAGCACCTCTAATAGGGCGGGGGGAAGCTACAATGAGCAGTTCTTC. The J gene is TRBJ2-1, the V gene TRBV16; 8 nucleotides line up with TRBD2. V lost 7 bases to trimming and J lost 3 bases; unmatched junction nucleotides: 14. This CDR3 spans 17 amino acids. CDR1 is KGHSY and CDR2 is FQNENV in the germline V gene.

This sequence joins TRBV29-1 and TRBJ2-1; possibly TRBD2 for D (5 bases). Germline lookup yields CDR1 SQVTM and CDR2 ANQGSEA. The CDR3 consists of 14 residues. V was pared by 3 bases and J by 4 bases, with 13 bases between. The CDR3 coding sequence is TGCAGCGTTGAGTGGTTTGGGGAGTACAATGAGCAGTTCTTC. This gives the protein CSVEWFGEYNEQFF.

V is TRBV11-2 and J is TRBJ2-7, with 8 bases identical to TRBD2. The CDR3 has 16 residues. CDR1 and CDR2 (germline): SGHAT, FQNNGV. The V and J ends lost 1 base and 0 bases, in that order; junction bases with no gene match: 5. CDR3 DNA sequence: TGTGCCAGCAGCTTAGTCGGGCGGGGGGACTCCTACGAGCAGTACTTC. Its protein is CASSLVGRGDSYEQYF.

The chain links TRBV5-1 to TRBJ2-1; the D gene is possibly TRBD1 (8 bases). The CDR3 spans 19 residues. V was pared by 0 bases and J by 4 bases, with 23 bases between. Per the germline V gene, CDR1 is SGHRS and CDR2 is YFSETQ. In nucleotides, the CDR3 is TGCGCCAGCAGCTTGGTTATTTCAGGGGGCGGGGAGGGGTACAATGAGCAGTTCTTC. Encoded protein: CASSLVISGGGEGYNEQFF.

The chain employs TRBV5-5 and TRBJ2-7; 8 bases agree with TRBD1. The CDR3 length is 14 residues. V dropped 2 bases and J dropped 3; count of bases not matched to a gene: 4. Looked up from germline, CDR1 is SGHKS and CDR2 is YYEKEE (reference sequence). The CDR3 coding sequence is TGTGCCAGCAGCTTACTTGGACAGGGCTACGAGCAGTACTTC. Protein: CASSLLGQGYEQYF. The entire variable domain, with the rest obtained from reference TRBV5-5 and TRBJ2-7, is as follows: DAGVTQSPTHLIKTRGQQVTLRCSPISGHKSVSWYQQVLGQGPQFIFQYYEKEERGRGNFPDRFSARQFPNYSSELNVNALLLGDSALYLCASSLLGQGYEQYFGPGTRLTVT.

This clone was observed a few times. At one of its ends the junction is not consistent with the germline gene, which may arise from a read error. The chain joins TRBV7-9 to TRBJ1-2; the match to TRBD1 covers 11 bases. CDR3 length: 16 amino acids. Germline loops: CDR1 SEHNR, CDR2 FQNEAQ (reference sequence). CDR3 sequence (DNA): TGTTCCAGCAGCTTAGGGGGAGTGGGACAGGGGGATGGCTACACCTTC. It is translated as CSSSLGGVGQGDGYTF.

The V and J genes are TRBV5-1 and TRBJ2-5; a possible D gene is TRBD1 (6 bases). Germline V gene sequence: CDR1 SGHRS, CDR2 YFSETQ. The CDR3 sequence is 13 residues long. The V end lost 0 bases, the J end lost 5 bases, and 8 bases lay between the germline ends. CDR3 in amino acids: CASSLERGETQYF. CDR3 DNA sequence: TGCGCCAGCAGCTTGGAAAGGGGGGAGACCCAGTACTTC.

The chain couples TRBV6-5 to TRBJ2-5; TRBD1 is a possible D gene (6 bases). Germline V CDR1 and CDR2: MNHEY, SVGAGI. CDR3 length equals 15 residues. Trimming cost V 6 bases and J 3 bases, with 17 bases left between them. CDR3: CASSARTAKEETQYF. In DNA, the CDR3 is TGTGCCAGCAGCGCCAGGACAGCTAAAGAAGAGACCCAGTACTTC.

This rearrangement joins TRBV11-1 to TRBJ2-1; D possibly corresponds to TRBD1 (6 bases). The CDR3 runs 16 residues. Germline loops: CDR1 SGHAT, CDR2 FQDESV (reference sequence). V was shortened by 5 bases and J by 3 bases, with 17 bases between the two germline ends. The CDR3 protein is CASSISRGKGYNEQFF. CDR3 DNA sequence: TGTGCCAGCAGCATATCCAGGGGTAAAGGCTACAATGAGCAGTTCTTC.

The chain recombines TRBV7-2 with TRBJ1-1; 9 nucleotides match TRBD1. CDR3 length equals 16 residues. Per germline, CDR1 SGHTA and CDR2 FQGNSA. The V and J ends lost 6 bases and 2 bases, in that order; junction bases with no gene match: 10. CDR3 DNA: TGTGCCAGCAGAACACAGGGGGCGTATGGAAACACTGAAGCTTTCTTT. Its translation: CASRTQGAYGNTEAFF.

The V call is TRBV29-1, the J call TRBJ1-4; no firm D call. Per germline, CDR1 SQVTM and CDR2 ANQGSEA. Deletions cut 4 bases from V and 5 bases from J, with 17 bases between. This CDR3 is 15 amino acids long. In nucleotides, the CDR3 is TGCAGCGTTGCCCGGTGGCAGGCCACAAATGAAAAACTGTTTTTT. Translation: CSVARWQATNEKLFF.

V is TRBV4-2 and J is TRBJ1-2; weak D call: TRBD1 (5 bases). This CDR3 has 14 amino acids. Trimming took off 0 bases at V and 10 bases at J, with 15 bases between the two ends. Germline CDR1 LGHNA, CDR2 YNFKEQ. The CDR3 loop is CASSQEVGGRDYTF. The CDR3 bases are TGTGCCAGCAGCCAAGAGGTTGGTGGCAGGGACTACACCTTC.

This clone was detected only a few times. The chain carries TRBV5-1 and TRBJ1-1, with D possibly matching TRBD1 (5 bases). CDR1 is SGHRS, CDR2 YFSETQ, per germline. The CDR3 loop spans 14 amino acids. The V gene lost 3 bases and the J gene lost 1 base, with 10 bases spanning the gap. CDR3 protein: CASSYTGANTEAFF. DNA of the CDR3: TGCGCCAGCAGCTATACAGGTGCGAACACTGAAGCTTTCTTT.

V usage is TRBV30 and J usage is TRBJ2-7, with D possibly being TRBD1 (5 bases). The CDR3 has 14 amino acids. Germline V gene lookup returns CDR1 GTSNPN and CDR2 SVGIG (reference sequence). V shed 3 bases and J shed 0 bases, with 12 bases lying between them. CDR3 in amino acids: CAWSPGLHSYEQYF. CDR3 coding DNA: TGTGCCTGGAGCCCAGGGCTCCACTCCTACGAGCAGTACTTC.

The V call is TRBV5-4, the J call TRBJ2-7, with 8 bases lining up with TRBD2. The germline gives CDR1 SGHNT, CDR2 YYREEE (reference sequence). V was pared by 1 base and J by 2 bases, with 5 bases of the junction left unmatched. The CDR3 is 15 residues long. This CDR3 reads CASSLQREIPYEQYF. The CDR3 nucleotides read TGTGCCAGCAGCTTGCAGCGGGAGATACCCTACGAGCAGTACTTC.

The chain recombines TRBV6-5 with TRBJ2-7, with 9 bases identical to TRBD1. The CDR3 is made up of 15 amino acids. The V segment lost 6 bases and the J segment 3 bases; nucleotides outside the gene matches: 9. Germline lookup yields CDR1 MNHEY and CDR2 SVGAGI. The CDR3 coding sequence is TGTGCCAGCAGCAGAAAACAGGGGGCCGGCTACGAGCAGTACTTC. Protein: CASSRKQGAGYEQYF.

The V and J genes are TRBV28 and TRBJ2-7; D may be TRBD2 (5 bases). The length of the CDR3 is 13 residues. Trimming took off 1 base at V and 4 bases at J, with 8 bases between the two ends. Looked up from germline, CDR1 is MDHEN and CDR2 is SYDVKM. CDR3 loop: CASSLLGAYEQYF. For the CDR3, the DNA is TGTGCCAGCAGTTTATTGGGAGCGTACGAGCAGTACTTC.

The chain carries TRBV4-1 and TRBJ2-7, with 9 nucleotides matching TRBD2. The germline gives CDR1 MGHRA, CDR2 YSYEKL. The CDR3 sequence is 15 residues long. V gave up 1 base and J gave up 6 bases; unmatched junction bases: 7. The CDR3 loop reads CASSQGDGGGGEQYF. CDR3 DNA: TGCGCCAGCAGCCAAGGTGATGGCGGGGGGGGCGAGCAGTACTTC.

This chain joins TRBV7-9 and TRBJ1-1, with D unresolved. The CDR3 loop spans 11 amino acids. CDR1 is SEHNR, CDR2 FQNEAQ, per germline (reference sequence). V shed 8 bases and J shed 1 base, with 5 bases lying between them. The CDR3 spells CASGRNTEAFF. CDR3 nucleotides: TGTGCCAGCGGGAGGAACACTGAAGCTTTCTTT.

This clone is a singleton in its sample. The rearrangement joins TRBV4-1 to TRBJ1-1, with 9 nucleotides matching TRBD1. V trimming: 8 bases; J trimming: 2 bases; junction bases outside the gene matches: 6. CDR3 length: 14 residues. Germline lookup yields CDR1 MGHRA and CDR2 YSYEKL. As DNA, the CDR3 is TGCGCCAGCCGTCGGACAGGGGCAAACACTGAAGCTTTCTTT. It is translated as CASRRTGANTEAFF.

The V gene is TRBV7-8, the J gene TRBJ2-1; 9 bases line up with TRBD2. This CDR3 contains 14 residues. With V trimmed by 0 bases and J by 9 bases, 3 bases remained unmatched. The V gene's germline CDR1 is SGHVS and CDR2 FQNEAQ. CDR3 amino acids: CASSLALAGSEQFF. The CDR3 DNA is TGTGCCAGCAGCTTAGCGCTAGCGGGGAGTGAGCAGTTCTTC.

This CDR3 is CASSTPRGNSYNEQFF. The CDR3 DNA sequence: TGTGCCAGCAGCACACCCAGGGGAAACTCCTACAATGAGCAGTTCTTC. This chain connects TRBV21-1 to TRBJ2-1; the table names TRBD1, a call not compared with the DNA. TRBV21-1 is an annotated pseudogene. The CDR3 has 16 amino acids.

V usage is TRBV27 and J usage is TRBJ1-1, with D tentatively TRBD1 (5 bases). Germline-derived CDR1 and CDR2 are MNHEY and SMNVEV (reference sequence). This CDR3 has 16 amino acids. V lost 6 bases, J lost 3 bases, and 20 bases lay in between. The CDR3, as DNA: TGTGCCAGCAGGTTTTCCCCCAGGGCCCTAGACACTGAAGCTTTCTTT. This translates into CASRFSPRALDTEAFF.

This clone came up a few times. V is TRBV5-1 and J is TRBJ1-2; 7 bases line up with TRBD1. The trim removed 4 bases at V and 7 bases at J, leaving 13 bases unmatched. The germline V gene encodes CDR1 SGHRS and CDR2 YFSETQ. There are 15 residues in the CDR3. As DNA, the CDR3 is TGCGCCAGCAGCCCCGGGAGTACAGGGGATGGTGGCTACACCTTC. Its protein is CASSPGSTGDGGYTF.

The chain links TRBV19 to TRBJ1-1; D is ambiguous. Trimming removed 5 bases from V and 0 bases from J, with 7 bases in between. Germline-derived CDR1 and CDR2 are LNHDA and SQIVND (reference sequence). The CDR3 has 13 amino acids. CDR3 amino acids: CASSQIMNTEAFF. CDR3 nucleotide sequence: TGTGCCAGTAGTCAAATCATGAACACTGAAGCTTTCTTT.

In this sample, this clone turned up once. V and J are TRBV30 and TRBJ2-1; 8 bases match TRBD1. The CDR3 sequence is 15 residues long. Unmatched junction bases numbered 8, after V lost 7 bases and J lost 0 bases. The germline gives CDR1 GTSNPN, CDR2 SVGIG (reference sequence). Here the CDR3 DNA reads TGTGCCTTTTGGACAGGGTTGGACTCCTACAATGAGCAGTTCTTC. This translates into CAFWTGLDSYNEQFF.

This sequence joins TRBV2 and TRBJ2-1; 9 bases fit TRBD2. Germline CDR1 and CDR2: SNHLY and FYNNEI. This CDR3 comprises 13 residues. V gave up 7 bases and J gave up 5 bases; unmatched junction bases: 3. The CDR3 bases are TGTGCCAGCACCCGACTAGCGGACAATGAGCAGTTCTTC. Protein: CASTRLADNEQFF.